The subject of this entry is one T cell receptor beta chain. Naive-designated CD8 cells lacked CD45RO, were positively enriched for CCR7, and omitted terminally differentiated effector memory CD45RA+ cells. The V gene's germline CDR1 is MNHEY and CDR2 SMNVEV (reference sequence). Trimming left V 5 bases short and J 5 bases short, with 23 bases between. The CDR3 is 17 amino acids. Some clones are missing from TCRdb's copy, which holds only in-frame ones; the method was immunoSEQ multiplex PCR. This sample has hundreds of thousands of clones; about 97% occur once, and the top ten carry around 0.21%. The sample belongs to a study of shared clonotypes between healthy human individuals.

The sample was naive CD8+ T cells sorted from blood. The TCR comes from a man aged 25-40 years in good health. The V gene is TRBV27, the J gene TRBJ2-3; a weak D match, TRBD2 (6 bases). The CDR3 DNA is TGTGCCAGCAGTCCCCATCCTCCCACGGGAGCCGGAGATACGCAGTATTTT. This gives the protein CASSPHPPTGAGDTQYF.